This TCR beta chain was sequenced in a study of control samples from healthy donors and cancer patients. Germline-derived CDR1 and CDR2 are SGHRS and YFSETQ. CDR3 length: 13 residues. The junction had 6 bases not matched to a gene; V was cut back by 3 bases and J by 8 bases. TCRdb keeps only in-frame clones here, not all; method: immunoSEQ multiplex PCR. The sample includes under 70,000 clones, around nine tenths seen only once; the top ten take 0.95% to 1.5%. The chain employs TRBV5-1 and TRBJ1-2; TRBD1 agrees at 8 bases. This clonotype originated in a woman between 45 and 60 years old with colorectal cancer. Specimen: PBMCs. CDR3 sequence reads: CASSSDREWGYTF. Here the CDR3 DNA reads TGCGCCAGCAGCTCGGACAGGGAGTGGGGCTACACCTTC.